A single sample is the source of the 29 T cell receptor beta chains below, sequenced in a study of PD-1 blockade in classical Hodgkin lymphoma. Documented time point: newly diagnosed, previously untreated cHL patient sample. It was by magnetic negative selection that CD4+ T cells were purified from thawed PBMCs. Using immunoSEQ multiplex PCR, the repertoire was profiled, and TCRdb retains in-frame clones only, with some absent. The repertoire holds about 35,000 clones, with more than 85% as singletons. The sample consisted of CD4+ T cells from blood. The source of these receptors is a human donor with classical Hodgkin lymphoma.

The chain recombines TRBV5-1 with TRBJ1-3; D not resolved. CDR1 is SGHRS and CDR2 is YFSETQ in the germline V gene. V lost 3 bases and J 0 bases, leaving 4 bases between the germline ends. The CDR3 is 13 amino acids. The CDR3 is CASSSGSGNTIYF. In nucleotides, the CDR3 is TGCGCCAGCAGCTCGGGCTCTGGAAACACCATATATTTT. Filled out from reference TRBV5-1 and TRBJ1-3, the complete variable domain reads KAGVTQTPRYLIKTRGQQVTLSCSPISGHRSVSWYQQTPGQGLQFLFEYFSETQRNKGNFPGRFSGRQFSNSRSEMNVSTLELGDSALYLCASSSGSGNTIYFGEGSWLTVV.

The V and J genes are TRBV5-4 and TRBJ2-7; 9 nucleotides match TRBD2. With V trimmed by 3 bases and J by 0 bases, 4 bases remained unmatched. The CDR3 runs 15 residues. The V gene's germline CDR1 is SGHNT and CDR2 YYREEE (reference sequence). In DNA, the CDR3 is TGTGCCAGCAGCTCCCGTAGCGGGAGCTCCTACGAGCAGTACTTC. Amino acids: CASSSRSGSSYEQYF.

The rearrangement links TRBV10-3 to TRBJ2-1, with D possibly TRBD2 on 5 matching bases. The CDR3 has 16 residues. Germline loops: CDR1 ENHRY, CDR2 SYGVKD. V was clipped by 8 bases and J by 0 bases, with 17 bases between them. The CDR3 sequence: CAIGPRGSSSYNEQFF. The CDR3 DNA reads as TGTGCCATCGGGCCGAGAGGGTCGAGCTCCTACAATGAGCAGTTCTTC.

This chain uses TRBV11-3 with TRBJ2-6, with TRBD1 as a possible D gene (6 bases). The CDR3 runs 16 residues. Trimming took 1 base from V and 4 from J, leaving 11 bases between them. Germline CDR1 SGHNT, CDR2 YENEEA. CDR3 loop: CASSLGPGAGANVLTF. The CDR3 region has the DNA TGTGCCAGCAGCTTAGGCCCAGGGGCCGGGGCCAACGTCCTGACTTTC.

The chain carries TRBV9 and TRBJ2-5; the D gene is possibly TRBD2 (5 bases). Trimming left V 0 bases short and J 1 base short, with 13 bases between. Germline assignment: CDR1 SGDLS and CDR2 YYNGEE. The CDR3 extends over 16 amino acids. The CDR3 protein is CASSVAGGLSQETQYF. For the CDR3, the DNA is TGTGCCAGCAGCGTAGCTGGAGGTCTCTCCCAAGAGACCCAGTACTTC.

The chain joins TRBV27 to TRBJ2-1; 10 bases map to TRBD1. The CDR3 consists of 17 residues. CDR1 and CDR2 from the germline V gene are MNHEY and SMNVEV (reference sequence). Germline trimming cut 2 bases from V and 7 bases from J; bases unmatched to any gene: 11. CDR3 in DNA: TGTGCCAGCAGTTTAACAAGGGGACAGGGGCTGGGAAATGAGCAGTTCTTC. It yields the protein CASSLTRGQGLGNEQFF.

This clone has more than one count but fewer than ten. The chain has TRBV2 and TRBJ1-1, with D perhaps TRBD1 (6 bases). This CDR3 contains 12 residues. Trimming removed 5 bases from V and 7 bases from J, with 11 bases in between. Germline V gene sequence: CDR1 SNHLY, CDR2 FYNNEI. CDR3 in amino acids: CASSYAGVEAFF. CDR3 nucleotide sequence: TGTGCCAGCAGTTACGCAGGGGTTGAAGCTTTCTTT.

The chain has TRBV29-1 and TRBJ2-4; D not certain. V gave up 3 bases and J gave up 1 base, with 7 bases separating them. CDR1 SQVTM and CDR2 ANQGSEA come from the germline V gene. This CDR3 spans 13 amino acids. The CDR3 spells CSVEGRAKNIQYF. DNA of the CDR3: TGCAGCGTTGAGGGCAGGGCCAAAAACATTCAGTACTTC.

This clone was seen just once. The genes are TRBV6-6 and TRBJ2-6, with D perhaps TRBD1 (6 bases). Germline V gene sequence: CDR1 MNHNY, CDR2 SVGAGI (reference sequence). The CDR3 sequence is 16 residues long. V was pared by 6 bases and J by 0 bases, with 12 bases between. The CDR3 coding sequence is TGTGCCAGCAGCCCAGGGGAGAACTCTGGGGCCAACGTCCTGACTTTC. It translates to CASSPGENSGANVLTF.

This chain uses TRBV28 with TRBJ2-3, with 10 bases matching TRBD2. Germline V gene sequence: CDR1 MDHEN, CDR2 SYDVKM. J lost 4 bases, V lost 4 bases, and 5 bases had no gene match. There are 15 residues in the CDR3. CDR3 in DNA: TGTGCCAGCAGTTCCAGCGGGAGGGGGCCAGATACGCAGTATTTT. Translating it yields CASSSSGRGPDTQYF.

CDR3 protein: CASSLGAGANVLTF. In nucleotides, the CDR3 is TGCGCCAGCAGCTTGGGGGCTGGGGCCAACGTCCTGACTTTC. V is TRBV5-1 and J is TRBJ2-6; no clear D. V was clipped by 0 bases and J by 2 bases, with 3 bases between them. The CDR3 consists of 14 residues. The V gene's germline CDR1 is SGHRS and CDR2 YFSETQ.

This clone was observed a few times. V and J are TRBV27 and TRBJ1-2; 9 nucleotides agree with TRBD1. Germline CDR1 and CDR2: MNHEY and SMNVEV (reference sequence). CDR3 length: 15 residues. The junction had 9 bases not matched to a gene; V was cut back by 2 bases and J by 8 bases. This CDR3 is CASSLVDRGAGGYTF. Written as DNA, the CDR3 is TGTGCCAGCAGTTTAGTTGACAGGGGGGCGGGCGGCTACACCTTC.

The chain combines TRBV5-1 with TRBJ2-7; D gene unclear. Germline loops: CDR1 SGHRS, CDR2 YFSETQ. The CDR3 consists of 13 residues. Trimming stripped 2 bases from V and 5 bases from J, with 11 bases between. For the CDR3, the DNA is TGCGCCAGCAGCTTCGGTCAGAACGACGAGCAGTACTTC. Amino acids: CASSFGQNDEQYF.

J is TRBJ2-7 and V is TRBV5-1; maybe TRBD1 (6 bases). In germline, CDR1 is SGHRS, CDR2 YFSETQ. The CDR3 is 12 residues long. V lost 3 bases and J 11 bases, leaving 15 bases between the germline ends. The CDR3 DNA reads as TGCGCCAGCAGCTCGGACAGTCTAGGGAAGTACTTC. Encoded protein: CASSSDSLGKYF. Full variable domain (remainder filled in from reference TRBV5-1 and TRBJ2-7): KAGVTQTPRYLIKTRGQQVTLSCSPISGHRSVSWYQQTPGQGLQFLFEYFSETQRNKGNFPGRFSGRQFSNSRSEMNVSTLELGDSALYLCASSSDSLGKYFGPGTRLTVT.

V and J are TRBV2 and TRBJ2-7; D ambiguous. With 9 bases removed from V and 4 bases from J, the gap between germline ends came to 16 bases. This CDR3 contains 13 residues. The germline V gene has CDR1 SNHLY and CDR2 FYNNEI. This CDR3 is CASRTPKFYEQYF. CDR3 nucleotides: TGTGCCAGTCGGACCCCTAAGTTTTACGAGCAGTACTTC.

This clone occurred once. The chain recombines TRBV29-1 with TRBJ1-2; 8 nucleotides match TRBD1. Trimming removed 8 bases from V and 2 bases from J; junction bases left unmatched: 13. The CDR3 runs to 15 residues. Germline CDR1 and CDR2: SQVTM and ANQGSEA. The CDR3 reads CSTTRGQDINYGYTF. The CDR3 coding sequence is TGCAGCACTACCCGGGGACAGGATATCAACTATGGCTACACCTTC.

The chain has TRBV5-1 and TRBJ2-2, with D maybe TRBD2 (6 bases). V was clipped by 5 bases and J by 4 bases, with 12 bases between them. CDR1 and CDR2 from the germline V gene are SGHRS and YFSETQ. The CDR3 has 14 residues. Written as DNA, the CDR3 is TGCGCCAGCAGTTCGGGACTGTTCACCGGGGAGCTGTTTTTT. Amino acids: CASSSGLFTGELFF.

This chain joins TRBV7-8 and TRBJ1-1; perhaps TRBD1 as D (6 bases). This CDR3 has 14 amino acids. Germline V gene lookup returns CDR1 SGHVS and CDR2 FQNEAQ. Trimming pared 5 bases from V and 3 bases from J, leaving 13 bases between. CDR3: CASSRQAWYTEAFF. The CDR3 region has the DNA TGTGCCAGCAGCCGACAGGCATGGTACACTGAAGCTTTCTTT.

This clone was recorded only once. The V call is TRBV9, the J call TRBJ2-1; D is undetermined. With 0 bases removed from V and 4 bases from J, the gap between germline ends came to 2 bases. CDR3 length: 12 residues. Germline CDR1 SGDLS, CDR2 YYNGEE. This chain's CDR3 is CASSVEYNEQFF. CDR3 coding DNA: TGTGCCAGCAGCGTAGAATACAATGAGCAGTTCTTC.

The CDR3 loop reads CASSPGGGHPLDGYTF. CDR3 DNA: TGTGCCAGCAGTCCCGGGGGGGGGCACCCGCTTGATGGCTACACCTTC. V and J are TRBV28 and TRBJ1-2, with D tentatively TRBD1 (6 bases). The germline V and J ends were trimmed by 5 bases and 6 bases, with 22 bases remaining between them. In germline, CDR1 is MDHEN, CDR2 SYDVKM. This CDR3 is built from 16 residues.

J is TRBJ2-1 and V is TRBV18; maybe TRBD1 (6 bases). CDR1 and CDR2 (germline): KGHSH, LQKENI. V lost 6 bases to trimming and J lost 8 bases, with 14 bases between them. This CDR3 is 13 amino acids long. In nucleotides, the CDR3 is TGTGCCAGCTCTCCCGACAGGACCCATGAGCAGTTCTTC. Protein sequence: CASSPDRTHEQFF.

This chain uses TRBV18 with TRBJ2-1; 12 nucleotides match TRBD2. CDR3 size: 15 residues. With 6 bases clipped from V and 5 bases from J, the junction kept 5 bases outside the gene matches. Germline CDR1 KGHSH, CDR2 LQKENI. CDR3 in DNA: TGTGCCAGCTCTTTCACTAGCGGGGGGAACAATGAGCAGTTCTTC. Translated: CASSFTSGGNNEQFF. Combining the CDR3 with reference TRBV18 and TRBJ2-1 gives the whole variable domain NAGVMQNPRHLVRRRGQEARLRCSPMKGHSHVYWYRQLPEEGLKFMVYLQKENIIDESGMPKERFSAEFPKEGPSILRIQQVVRGDSAAYFCASSFTSGGNNEQFFGPGTRLTVL.

The V gene is TRBV29-1, the J gene TRBJ2-5; 13 bases are a match to TRBD2. This CDR3 has 18 amino acids. CDR1 is SQVTM and CDR2 is ANQGSEA in the germline V gene. Trimming took 5 bases from V and 5 from J; bases not matched to a gene: 17. CDR3 protein: CSVSYITSGGARAETQYF. The CDR3 DNA sequence: TGCAGCGTTTCCTACATAACTAGCGGGGGGGCCCGTGCGGAGACCCAGTACTTC.

The chain carries TRBV15 and TRBJ2-1, with D perhaps TRBD1 (5 bases). V dropped 0 bases and J dropped 2 bases, with 11 bases sitting between them. In germline, CDR1 is LNHNV, CDR2 YYDKDF (reference sequence). This CDR3 is 16 amino acids long. CDR3 protein: CATSRETGGTYNEQFF. The CDR3, as DNA: TGTGCCACCAGCAGAGAAACAGGCGGCACCTACAATGAGCAGTTCTTC.

The chain links TRBV5-6 to TRBJ1-2; the match to TRBD1 covers 7 bases. Looked up from germline, CDR1 is SGHDT and CDR2 is YYEEEE. The CDR3 spans 14 residues. V lost 3 bases and J lost 8; bases outside the gene matches: 10. CDR3 DNA: TGTGCCAGCAGCTCAGGGGGAAAAGGAGGCGGCTACACCTTC. The encoded protein is CASSSGGKGGGYTF.

V is TRBV7-2 and J is TRBJ1-2, with 7 bases that match TRBD1. Germline assignment: CDR1 SGHTA and CDR2 FQGNSA. The V and J ends lost 2 bases and 8 bases, in that order; junction bases with no gene match: 14. The CDR3 spans 16 residues. The CDR3 nucleotides read TGTGCCAGCAGCTTATCTCTTACAGGGGTCGTGCGGGGCTACACCTTC. It specifies CASSLSLTGVVRGYTF.

The table lists this clone with a few counts. In DNA form, the CDR3 reads TGTGCCAGCAGCCTTGGGACAGAGGATGGCTACACCTTC. Translated, it gives CASSLGTEDGYTF. The chain is built from TRBV4-2 and TRBJ1-2, with TRBD1 identical over 7 bases. Losses at the gene ends were 4 bases for V and 6 bases for J; bases not matched to a gene: 5. Germline CDR1 LGHNA, CDR2 YNFKEQ. The CDR3 is 13 residues long.

This clone was detected only once. J is TRBJ1-4 and V is TRBV11-2; D is unclear. The germline CDR1 and CDR2 sequences are SGHAT and FQNNGV. V was shortened by 2 bases and J by 0 bases, with 4 bases between the two germline ends. The CDR3 is made up of 14 amino acids. CDR3 sequence reads: CASSLRATNEKLFF. CDR3 nucleotide sequence: TGTGCCAGCAGCTTAAGAGCAACTAATGAAAAACTGTTTTTT.

This clone was seen just once. The rearrangement joins TRBV9 to TRBJ1-3, with a possible D match to TRBD1 (6 bases). V shed 2 bases and J shed 0 bases, with 12 bases lying between them. This CDR3 comprises 16 residues. CDR1 is SGDLS and CDR2 is YYNGEE in the germline V gene. The CDR3 reads CASSVGTLNSGNTIYF. CDR3 DNA: TGTGCCAGCAGCGTCGGGACACTTAACTCTGGAAACACCATATATTTT.